The clone carrying this T cell receptor beta chain was detected ten times or more. This sample was taken from a study of early T cells in non-severe SARS-CoV-2 infection. The ends lost 3 bases at V and 3 bases at J; junction bases unmatched: 5. The CDR3 runs to 14 residues. CDR1 is DFQATT and CDR2 is SNEGSKA in the germline V gene (reference sequence). TCRdb re-called the 5' RACE reads through MiXCR, storing one row per CDR3 protein. The sample has 90,000 to 120,000 distinct CDR3 sequences, 9.5% to 13% seen once. The rearrangement joins TRBV20-1 to TRBJ2-5; 9 bases map to TRBD2. Material: whole blood. The source is an adult who was a healthcare worker with PCR-confirmed SARS-CoV-2 infection or an uninfected control (not recorded which). The CDR3 region is CSARLLAGKETQYF. The CDR3 nucleotides are TGCAGTGCTAGGCTACTAGCGGGTAAAGAGACCCAGTACTTC.